This T cell receptor beta chain was recovered during a study of cytomegalovirus exposure and HLA in healthy donors. Looking at the study overall: When 398 donors were genotyped, 80% to 90% of them were found to fall in the Caucasian-associated ancestry cluster.

The study sampled nominally healthy donors, though unrecorded immune exposures were likely. Study-wide results and caveats: Previously analyzed data showed that most TCR beta V segments were productive at a frequency of about 87% or about 30%.

CDR3 length: 21 amino acids. After removal of 6 bases from V and 4 bases from J, the junction contained 28 bases not matched to a gene. About this clone itself: Its antigen is undetermined.

The PCR had 60 Vbeta and 13 Jbeta primers. Measured with immunoSEQ multiplex PCR; TCRdb has only the in-frame clones, and not every one. The sample shows some 200,000 clones, roughly four fifths of them seen only once. The chain employs TRBV5-3 and TRBJ1-2; 9 bases are shared with TRBD1. TRBV5-3 is known as an ORF, though its function is uncertain. This sequence was found in a girl aged 5 to 17 in good health and CMV-seronegative. Sequenced sample: PBMCs. CDR3 nucleotides: TGTGCCAGAATTCTTAAGGGACAGGGATCTGCTTCCTCACTAAAGTCCTATGGCTACACCTTC. Translated: CARILKGQGSASSLKSYGYTF.